This is a list of T cell receptor beta chains from one sample in a study of T cells after yellow fever vaccination. TCRdb fed the 5' RACE reads into MiXCR, producing one record per CDR3 protein. The sample records some 70,000 distinct CDR3 sequences, 5% to 8% being singletons. Sequencing was performed on CD8+ T cells sorted from PBMCs, taken around 45 days after the first yellow fever vaccination. The origin of the receptors is a man between 18 and 35 years old who received the YFV17D yellow fever vaccine. CDR3s include the opening cysteine and the closing phenylalanine or tryptophan. The order of the fields is clone size, J gene, V gene, D gene, CDR3 DNA, CDR3 protein. D genes are given only for firm matches. The listing skips clone size in some rows; elsewhere it reads once, few, many or a size class.

abundance: -
j_gene: TRBJ2-5
v_gene: TRBV19
d_gene: -
CDR3nt: TGTGCCAGTAGTATCGGACAGTTACAAGAGACCCAGTACTTC
CDR3aa: CASSIGQLQETQYF

abundance: many
j_gene: TRBJ2-5
v_gene: TRBV11-2
d_gene: -
CDR3nt: TGTGCCAGCAGCTTTTGGCAGGAAGTCCAAGAGACCCAGTACTTC
CDR3aa: CASSFWQEVQETQYF

abundance: many
j_gene: TRBJ1-2
v_gene: TRBV27
d_gene: -
CDR3nt: TGTGCCAGTGCCCCGTTCGGGGGGGCGGGCTACACCTTC
CDR3aa: CASAPFGGAGYTF

abundance: many
j_gene: TRBJ2-2
v_gene: TRBV4-1
d_gene: -
CDR3nt: TGCGCCAGCAACCAAATGACAACTGGCGGCACCGGGGAGCTGTTTTTT
CDR3aa: CASNQMTTGGTGELFF

abundance: many
j_gene: TRBJ2-7
v_gene: TRBV9
d_gene: TRBD2
CDR3nt: TGTGCCAGCAGTCGCGGGGGGGACTCCTACGAGCAGTACTTC
CDR3aa: CASSRGGDSYEQYF

abundance: many
j_gene: TRBJ2-7
v_gene: TRBV5-4
d_gene: -
CDR3nt: TGTGCCAGCAGCTCGGAAGGGGACGAGCAGTACTTC
CDR3aa: CASSSEGDEQYF

abundance: -
j_gene: TRBJ1-2
v_gene: TRBV6-5
d_gene: TRBD1
CDR3nt: TGTGCCAGCAGTTCGGGACAGGCCAACCATAACTATGGCTACACCTTC
CDR3aa: CASSSGQANHNYGYTF

abundance: many
j_gene: TRBJ2-3
v_gene: TRBV27
d_gene: -
CDR3nt: TGTGCCAGCAGTTTGGTCGGGCCAGATACGCAGTATTTT
CDR3aa: CASSLVGPDTQYF

abundance: many
j_gene: TRBJ2-5
v_gene: TRBV11-2
d_gene: -
CDR3nt: TGTGCCAGCAGCTTAGGGAGCGTGCACCAAGAGACCCAGTACTTC
CDR3aa: CASSLGSVHQETQYF

abundance: many
j_gene: TRBJ1-6
v_gene: TRBV4-2
d_gene: -
CDR3nt: TGTGCCAGCAGCCAAGATCCCGGTCCGGAGGAGCCCCTCCACTTT
CDR3aa: CASSQDPGPEEPLHF

abundance: many
j_gene: TRBJ2-2
v_gene: TRBV29-1
d_gene: -
CDR3nt: TGCAGCGTTGGGGAGGCCGGGGAGCTGTTTTTT
CDR3aa: CSVGEAGELFF

abundance: -
j_gene: TRBJ2-5
v_gene: TRBV18
d_gene: TRBD1
CDR3nt: TGTGCCAGCTCACCACCGGGACAGAAGGTGTGGGAGACCCAGTACTTC
CDR3aa: CASSPPGQKVWETQYF

abundance: -
j_gene: TRBJ1-6
v_gene: TRBV27
d_gene: -
CDR3nt: TGTGCCAGCAGTTTTACAGGGTTGTCCTATAATTCACCCCTCCACTTT
CDR3aa: CASSFTGLSYNSPLHF

abundance: many
j_gene: TRBJ2-3
v_gene: TRBV6-5
d_gene: -
CDR3nt: TGTGCCAGCAGTTACGAGGGCCTGGGAGATACGCAGTATTTT
CDR3aa: CASSYEGLGDTQYF

abundance: many
j_gene: TRBJ2-3
v_gene: TRBV24-1
d_gene: -
CDR3nt: TGTGCCACCAGTGAGACGGGGCAACAAGATACGCAGTATTTT
CDR3aa: CATSETGQQDTQYF

abundance: many
j_gene: TRBJ1-1
v_gene: TRBV4-1
d_gene: TRBD1
CDR3nt: TGCGCCAGCAGCCCGTCAGGGGGGCGAGCAGCTTTCTTT
CDR3aa: CASSPSGGRAAFF

abundance: many
j_gene: TRBJ2-5
v_gene: TRBV5-1
d_gene: TRBD2
CDR3nt: TGCGCCAGCAGCTTGGGGTCTAGCGGCCAAGAGACCCAGTACTTC
CDR3aa: CASSLGSSGQETQYF

abundance: many
j_gene: TRBJ1-6
v_gene: TRBV20-1
d_gene: -
CDR3nt: TGCAGTGCTAGAGTTGCGGGAAATTCACCCCTCCACTTT
CDR3aa: CSARVAGNSPLHF

abundance: many
j_gene: TRBJ1-2
v_gene: TRBV12-3/TRBV12-4
d_gene: -
CDR3nt: TGTGCCAGCAGTTTCCGGGGCGGCTTCTATGGCTACACCTTC
CDR3aa: CASSFRGGFYGYTF

abundance: many
j_gene: TRBJ1-2
v_gene: TRBV20-1
d_gene: -
CDR3nt: TGCAGTGGGAAGCAGGACCTAAATGGCTATGGCTACACCTTC
CDR3aa: CSGKQDLNGYGYTF

abundance: -
j_gene: TRBJ1-2
v_gene: TRBV18
d_gene: -
CDR3nt: TGTGCCAGCTCAAAGAGACAGCGTAACTATGGCTACACCTTC
CDR3aa: CASSKRQRNYGYTF

abundance: few
j_gene: TRBJ1-2
v_gene: TRBV2
d_gene: -
CDR3nt: TGTGCCAGCAGCGACAAAACCCCTCCGTATGGCTACACCTTC
CDR3aa: CASSDKTPPYGYTF

abundance: many
j_gene: TRBJ2-4
v_gene: TRBV6-6
d_gene: TRBD2
CDR3nt: TGTGCCAGCAACTCCGGGACTACCCACATTCAGTACTTC
CDR3aa: CASNSGTTHIQYF

abundance: -
j_gene: TRBJ2-4
v_gene: TRBV5-4
d_gene: TRBD1
CDR3nt: TGTGCCAGCAGCAGGACAGGGGAGTTACTAAAAAACATTCAGTACTTC
CDR3aa: CASSRTGELLKNIQYF

abundance: many
j_gene: TRBJ1-4
v_gene: TRBV6-5
d_gene: -
CDR3nt: TGTGCCAGCAGTTACTCTTGGGGAGCCACTAATGAAAAACTGTTTTTT
CDR3aa: CASSYSWGATNEKLFF

abundance: -
j_gene: TRBJ1-1
v_gene: TRBV6-2/TRBV6-3
d_gene: -
CDR3nt: TGTGCCAGCAGCCATGATGGACCGGGCACTGAAGCTTTCTTT
CDR3aa: CASSHDGPGTEAFF

abundance: many
j_gene: TRBJ1-1
v_gene: TRBV7-2
d_gene: -
CDR3nt: TGTGCCAGCAGCTTACTCCCAGGGGTCACTGAAGCTTTCTTT
CDR3aa: CASSLLPGVTEAFF

abundance: -
j_gene: TRBJ2-3
v_gene: TRBV12-3/TRBV12-4
d_gene: -
CDR3nt: TGTGCCAGCAGAATTGGGGATACGCAGTATTTT
CDR3aa: CASRIGDTQYF

abundance: -
j_gene: TRBJ2-1
v_gene: TRBV12-3/TRBV12-4
d_gene: -
CDR3nt: TGTGCCAGCAGTTTGGTAGTCGCTCCCTACAATGAGCAGTTCTTC
CDR3aa: CASSLVVAPYNEQFF

abundance: many
j_gene: TRBJ2-1
v_gene: TRBV6-2/TRBV6-3
d_gene: -
CDR3nt: TGTGCCAGCAGTTACTCGCAGGGCGAGCAGTTCTTC
CDR3aa: CASSYSQGEQFF